This TCR beta chain was sequenced during a study of blood T cell repertoires in COVID-19. In germline, CDR1 is SEHNR, CDR2 FQNEAQ (reference sequence). CDR3 length: 15 residues. Trimming took 5 bases from V and 6 from J; bases not matched to a gene: 8. One Seattle source followed patients from active infection through their disease course. Authors' analysis steps: For nucleated cells, counts were estimated from reference gene primer amplification. Clones were sequenced by immunoSEQ multiplex PCR, and TCRdb holds only the in-frame ones, with some missing. V, J and clone size derive from that table, while D and trimming were established from the DNA sequence. The profile covers tens of thousands of clones, with 83% appearing a single time and 6.9% taken by the ten largest.

The J gene is TRBJ2-1, the V gene TRBV7-9, with TRBD2 identical over 9 bases. Sequenced: peripheral blood. The clonotype was recovered from a man younger than 45 with COVID-19, enrolled during active disease. CDR3 amino acids: CASSQPGLASNEQFF. CDR3 bases: TGTGCCAGCAGCCAACCGGGACTAGCTTCCAATGAGCAGTTCTTC.